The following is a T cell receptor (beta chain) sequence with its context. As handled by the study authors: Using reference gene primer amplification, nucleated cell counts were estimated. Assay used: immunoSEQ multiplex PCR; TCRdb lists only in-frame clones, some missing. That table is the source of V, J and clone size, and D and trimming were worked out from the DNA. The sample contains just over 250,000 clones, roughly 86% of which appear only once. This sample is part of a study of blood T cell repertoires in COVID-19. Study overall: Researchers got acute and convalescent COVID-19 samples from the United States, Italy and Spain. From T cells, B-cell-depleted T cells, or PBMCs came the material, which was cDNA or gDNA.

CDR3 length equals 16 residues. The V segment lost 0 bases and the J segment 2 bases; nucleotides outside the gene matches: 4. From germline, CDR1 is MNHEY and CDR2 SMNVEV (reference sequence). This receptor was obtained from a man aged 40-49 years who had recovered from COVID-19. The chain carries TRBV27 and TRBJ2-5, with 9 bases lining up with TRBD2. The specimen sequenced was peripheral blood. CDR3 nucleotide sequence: TGTGCCAGCAGTTTATCCGGACTAGCGCTTCAAGAGACCCAGTACTTC. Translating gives CASSLSGLALQETQYF.